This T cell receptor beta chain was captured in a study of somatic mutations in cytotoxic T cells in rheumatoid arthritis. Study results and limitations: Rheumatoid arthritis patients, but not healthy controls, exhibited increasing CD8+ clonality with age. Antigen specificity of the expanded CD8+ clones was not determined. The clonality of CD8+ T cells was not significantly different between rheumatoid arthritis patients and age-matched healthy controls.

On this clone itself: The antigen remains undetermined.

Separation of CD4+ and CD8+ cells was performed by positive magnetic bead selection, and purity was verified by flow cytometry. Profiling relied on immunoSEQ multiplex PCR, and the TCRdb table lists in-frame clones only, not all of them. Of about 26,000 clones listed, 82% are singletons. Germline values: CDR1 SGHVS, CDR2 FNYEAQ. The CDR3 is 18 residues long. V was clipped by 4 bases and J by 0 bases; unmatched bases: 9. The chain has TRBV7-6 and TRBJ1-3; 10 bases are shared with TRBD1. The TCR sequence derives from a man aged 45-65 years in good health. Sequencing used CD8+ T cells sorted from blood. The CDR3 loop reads CASSSDRGPHPSGNTIYF. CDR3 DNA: TGTGCCAGCAGCTCAGACAGGGGGCCCCACCCCTCTGGAAACACCATATATTTT.